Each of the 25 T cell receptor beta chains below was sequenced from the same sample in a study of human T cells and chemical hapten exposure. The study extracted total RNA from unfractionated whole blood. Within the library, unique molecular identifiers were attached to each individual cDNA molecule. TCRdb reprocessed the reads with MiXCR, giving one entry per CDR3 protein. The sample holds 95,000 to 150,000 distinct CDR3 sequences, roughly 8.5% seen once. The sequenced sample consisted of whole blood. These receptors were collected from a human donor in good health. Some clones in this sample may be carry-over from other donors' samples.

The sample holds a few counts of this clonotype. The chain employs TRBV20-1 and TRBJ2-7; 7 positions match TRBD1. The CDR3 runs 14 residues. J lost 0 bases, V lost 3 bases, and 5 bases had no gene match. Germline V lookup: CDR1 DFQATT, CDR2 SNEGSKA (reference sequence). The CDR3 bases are TGCAGTGCTAGGGGGACAGAGTTCTCCTACGAGCAGTACTTC. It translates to CSARGTEFSYEQYF.

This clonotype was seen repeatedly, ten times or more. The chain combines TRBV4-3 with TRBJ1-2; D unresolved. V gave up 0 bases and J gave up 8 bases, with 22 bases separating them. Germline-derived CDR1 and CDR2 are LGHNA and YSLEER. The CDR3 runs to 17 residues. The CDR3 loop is CASSQDIITALGNGYTF. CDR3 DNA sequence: TGCGCCAGCAGCCAAGATATTATAACGGCCCTGGGGAACGGCTACACCTTC.

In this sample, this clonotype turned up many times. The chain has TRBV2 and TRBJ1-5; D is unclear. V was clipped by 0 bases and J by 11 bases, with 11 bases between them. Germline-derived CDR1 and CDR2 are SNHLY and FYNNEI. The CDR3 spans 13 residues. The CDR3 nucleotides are TGTGCCAGCAGTGAAGCGCGCCTGGGCGCCCAGCATTTT. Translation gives CASSEARLGAQHF.

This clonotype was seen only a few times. Here the CDR3 reads CASSFRGLTEAFF. DNA of the CDR3: TGCGCCAGCAGCTTCAGGGGTCTGACTGAAGCTTTCTTT. The chain joins TRBV5-1 to TRBJ1-1; D is possibly TRBD1 (6 bases). V lost 2 bases to trimming and J lost 5 bases, with 10 bases between them. CDR1 is SGHRS and CDR2 is YFSETQ in the germline V gene. CDR3 length: 13 residues.

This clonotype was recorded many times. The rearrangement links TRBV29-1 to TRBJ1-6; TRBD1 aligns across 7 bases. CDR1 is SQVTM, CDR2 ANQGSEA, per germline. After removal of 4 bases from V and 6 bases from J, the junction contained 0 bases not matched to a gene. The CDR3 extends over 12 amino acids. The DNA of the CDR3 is TGCAGCGTTGGGGACAGTAATTCACCCCTCCACTTT. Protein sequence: CSVGDSNSPLHF.

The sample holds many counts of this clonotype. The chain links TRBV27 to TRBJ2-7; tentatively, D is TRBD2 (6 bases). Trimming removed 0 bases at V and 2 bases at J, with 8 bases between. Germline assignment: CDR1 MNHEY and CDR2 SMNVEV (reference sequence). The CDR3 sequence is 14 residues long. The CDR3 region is CASSLSGGTYEQYF. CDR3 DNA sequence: TGTGCCAGCAGTTTATCGGGGGGTACCTACGAGCAGTACTTC.

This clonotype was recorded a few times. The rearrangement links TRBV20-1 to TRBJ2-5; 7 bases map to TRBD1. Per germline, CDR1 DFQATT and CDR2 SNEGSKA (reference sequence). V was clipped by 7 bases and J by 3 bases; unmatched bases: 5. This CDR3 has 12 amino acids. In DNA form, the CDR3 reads TGCAGTGTTAACAGGGGTAAAGAGACCCAGTACTTC. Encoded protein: CSVNRGKETQYF.

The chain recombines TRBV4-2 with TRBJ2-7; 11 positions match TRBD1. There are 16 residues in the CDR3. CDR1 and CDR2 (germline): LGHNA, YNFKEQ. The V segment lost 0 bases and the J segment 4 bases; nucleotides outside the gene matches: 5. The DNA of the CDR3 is TGTGCCAGCAGCCAAGATGTGGGACAGGGGGGTTACGAGCAGTACTTC. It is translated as CASSQDVGQGGYEQYF.

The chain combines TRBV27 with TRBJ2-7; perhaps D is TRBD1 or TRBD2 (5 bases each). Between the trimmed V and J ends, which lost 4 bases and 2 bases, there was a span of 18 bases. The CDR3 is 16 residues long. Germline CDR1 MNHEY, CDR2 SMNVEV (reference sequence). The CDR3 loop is CASSSGTAPRPYEQYF. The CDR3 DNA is TGTGCCAGCAGTTCCGGGACGGCCCCTCGCCCCTACGAGCAGTACTTC.

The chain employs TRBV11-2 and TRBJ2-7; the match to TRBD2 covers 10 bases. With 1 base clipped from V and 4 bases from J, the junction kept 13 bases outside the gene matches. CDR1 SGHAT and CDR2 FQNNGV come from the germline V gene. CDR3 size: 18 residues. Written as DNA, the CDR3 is TGTGCCAGCAGCTTAGTTTGGAGTGACGGACTAGCGGTTTACGAGCAGTACTTC. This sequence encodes CASSLVWSDGLAVYEQYF.

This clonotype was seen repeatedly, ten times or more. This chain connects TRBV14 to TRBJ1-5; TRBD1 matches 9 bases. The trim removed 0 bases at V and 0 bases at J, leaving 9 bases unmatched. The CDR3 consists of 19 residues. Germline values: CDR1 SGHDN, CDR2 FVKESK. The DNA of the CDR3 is TGTGCCAGCAGCCAAGATGATTTAGGGACAGGGATTAGCAATCAGCCCCAGCATTTT. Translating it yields CASSQDDLGTGISNQPQHF.

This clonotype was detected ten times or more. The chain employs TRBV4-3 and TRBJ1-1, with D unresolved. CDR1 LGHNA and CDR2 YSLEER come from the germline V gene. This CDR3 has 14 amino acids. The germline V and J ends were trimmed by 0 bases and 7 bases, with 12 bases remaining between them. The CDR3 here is CASSQDLLVGEAFF. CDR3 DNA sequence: TGCGCCAGCAGCCAAGATCTTTTGGTTGGTGAAGCTTTCTTT.

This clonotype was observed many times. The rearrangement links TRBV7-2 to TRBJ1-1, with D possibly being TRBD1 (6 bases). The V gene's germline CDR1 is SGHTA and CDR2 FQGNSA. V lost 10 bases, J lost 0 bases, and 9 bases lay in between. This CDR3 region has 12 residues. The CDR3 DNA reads TGTGCCAACGACAGGATGAACACTGAAGCTTTCTTT. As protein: CANDRMNTEAFF.

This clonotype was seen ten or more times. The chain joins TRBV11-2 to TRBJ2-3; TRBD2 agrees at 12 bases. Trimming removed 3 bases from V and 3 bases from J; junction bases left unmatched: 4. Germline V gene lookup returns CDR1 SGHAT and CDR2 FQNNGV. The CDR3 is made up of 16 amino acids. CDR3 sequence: CASSFLAGGPTDTQYF. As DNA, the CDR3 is TGTGCCAGCAGCTTCCTAGCGGGGGGGCCTACAGATACGCAGTATTTT.

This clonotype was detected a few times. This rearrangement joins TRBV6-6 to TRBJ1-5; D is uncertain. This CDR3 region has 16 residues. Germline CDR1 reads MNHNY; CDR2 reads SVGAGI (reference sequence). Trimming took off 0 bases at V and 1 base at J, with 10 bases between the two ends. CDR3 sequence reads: CASSYSGSRSNQPQHF. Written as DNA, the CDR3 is TGTGCCAGCAGTTACTCGGGTTCCAGGAGCAATCAGCCCCAGCATTTT.

The CDR3 reads CASSDSRLIGASGRNEQFF. The CDR3 DNA reads as TGTGCCAGCAGTGATAGTCGATTGATTGGGGCTAGCGGGAGGAATGAGCAGTTCTTC. This chain connects TRBV6-1 to TRBJ2-1; 11 bases are shared with TRBD2. With V trimmed by 3 bases and J by 7 bases, 17 bases remained unmatched. CDR1 is MNHNS and CDR2 is SASEGT in the germline V gene. This CDR3 has 19 residues.

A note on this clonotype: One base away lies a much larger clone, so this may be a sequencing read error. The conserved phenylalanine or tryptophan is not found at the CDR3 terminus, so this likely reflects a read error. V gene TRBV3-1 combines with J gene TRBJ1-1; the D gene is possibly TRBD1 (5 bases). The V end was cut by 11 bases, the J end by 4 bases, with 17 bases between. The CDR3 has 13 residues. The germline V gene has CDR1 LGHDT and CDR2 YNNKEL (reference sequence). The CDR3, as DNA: TGTGCCTCGGGCCGGGGGGATTTCACTGAAGCTTTCCTT. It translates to CASGRGDFTEAFL.

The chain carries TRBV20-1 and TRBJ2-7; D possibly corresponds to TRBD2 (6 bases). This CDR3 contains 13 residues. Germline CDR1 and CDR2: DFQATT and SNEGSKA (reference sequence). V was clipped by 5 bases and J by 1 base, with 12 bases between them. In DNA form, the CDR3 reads TGCAGTGCTTTCCGGGGGAGTTCCTACGAGCAGTACTTC. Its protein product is CSAFRGSSYEQYF.

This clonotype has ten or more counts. The CDR3 DNA reads as TGTGCTAGTGGACCCCTAGAGACGGGTACCTACGAGCAGTACTTC. Amino acids: CASGPLETGTYEQYF. J is TRBJ2-7 and V is TRBV12-5; D is uncertain. Germline CDR1 and CDR2: LGHNT and FRNRAP. V was trimmed by 6 bases and J by 2 bases, leaving 17 bases between them. This CDR3 region has 15 residues.

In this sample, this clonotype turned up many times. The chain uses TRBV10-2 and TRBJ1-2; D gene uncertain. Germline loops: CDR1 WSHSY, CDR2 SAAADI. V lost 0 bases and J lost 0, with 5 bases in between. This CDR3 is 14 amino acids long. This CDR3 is CASSESGTNYGYTF. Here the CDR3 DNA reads TGCGCCAGCAGTGAGTCGGGTACTAACTATGGCTACACCTTC.

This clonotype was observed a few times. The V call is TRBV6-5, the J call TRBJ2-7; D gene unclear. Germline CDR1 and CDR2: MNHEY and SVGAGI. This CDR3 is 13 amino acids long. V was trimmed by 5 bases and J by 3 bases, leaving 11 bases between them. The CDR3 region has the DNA TGTGCCAGCAGTCCCGGTCCCCGCTACGAGCAGTACTTC. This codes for CASSPGPRYEQYF.

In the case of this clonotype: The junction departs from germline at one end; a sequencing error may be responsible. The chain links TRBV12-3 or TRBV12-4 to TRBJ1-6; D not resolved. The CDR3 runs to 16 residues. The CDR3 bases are TGTGCCAGCAGCTTAGACAACGTAAGGGATAATTCACCCCTCCACTTT. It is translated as CASSLDNVRDNSPLHF.

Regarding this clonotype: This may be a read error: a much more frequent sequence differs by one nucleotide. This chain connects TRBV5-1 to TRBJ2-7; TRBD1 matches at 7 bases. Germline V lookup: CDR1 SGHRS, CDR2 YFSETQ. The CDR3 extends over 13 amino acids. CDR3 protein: CASSFGQEYELYF. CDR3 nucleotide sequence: TGCGCCAGCAGCTTTGGACAGGAGTACGAGCTGTACTTC.

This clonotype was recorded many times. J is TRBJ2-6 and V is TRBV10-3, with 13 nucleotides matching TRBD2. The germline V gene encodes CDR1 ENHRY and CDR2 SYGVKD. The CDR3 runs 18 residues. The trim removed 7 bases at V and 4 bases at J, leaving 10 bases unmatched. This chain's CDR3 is CAINPGLAGEPGANVLTF. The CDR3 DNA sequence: TGTGCCATCAACCCAGGACTAGCGGGAGAGCCCGGGGCCAACGTCCTGACTTTC.

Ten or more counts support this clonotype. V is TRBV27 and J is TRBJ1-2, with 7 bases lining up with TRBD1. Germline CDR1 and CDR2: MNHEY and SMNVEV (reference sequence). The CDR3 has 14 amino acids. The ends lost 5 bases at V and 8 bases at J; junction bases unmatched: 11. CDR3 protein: CASSEPGGSEGYTF. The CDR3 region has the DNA TGTGCCAGCAGTGAGCCAGGGGGATCGGAAGGCTACACCTTC.